This T cell receptor beta chain was obtained from a study of T-cell reconstitution after alpha-beta-depleted transplantation in children. Germline trimming cut 9 bases from V and 7 bases from J; bases unmatched to any gene: 8. This CDR3 is built from 14 residues. Germline loops: CDR1 SGDLS, CDR2 YYNGEE. Unique molecular identifiers were used to barcode this TCRbeta library. TCRdb re-analysed the PCR reads in MiXCR, keeping a single row per CDR3 protein. The table includes 480,000 or so distinct CDR3 sequences, about 10% detected once. The sample holds many counts of this clonotype. Its antigen is unidentified. Study-wide results and caveats: Diversity of TCRbeta at day 60 was high in some patients, arising from surviving recipient T cells and thymic progenitors. T-cell numbers and diversity, one year after transplant, stemmed largely from T cells that were newly produced. The study reportedly traced alpha-beta T cells about two months after transplant to several hundred expanded graft clones.

This sample comprised PBMCs, obtained before TCRalphabeta/CD19-depleted stem cell transplant. This chain joins TRBV9 and TRBJ2-1; 12 bases match TRBD2. The receptor was isolated from a child aged 2 to 9 with inherited bone marrow failure, due to receive a stem cell transplant. The CDR3 reads CATPLAGGHNEQFF. The CDR3 nucleotides read TGTGCCACCCCGCTAGCGGGAGGGCATAATGAGCAGTTCTTC.